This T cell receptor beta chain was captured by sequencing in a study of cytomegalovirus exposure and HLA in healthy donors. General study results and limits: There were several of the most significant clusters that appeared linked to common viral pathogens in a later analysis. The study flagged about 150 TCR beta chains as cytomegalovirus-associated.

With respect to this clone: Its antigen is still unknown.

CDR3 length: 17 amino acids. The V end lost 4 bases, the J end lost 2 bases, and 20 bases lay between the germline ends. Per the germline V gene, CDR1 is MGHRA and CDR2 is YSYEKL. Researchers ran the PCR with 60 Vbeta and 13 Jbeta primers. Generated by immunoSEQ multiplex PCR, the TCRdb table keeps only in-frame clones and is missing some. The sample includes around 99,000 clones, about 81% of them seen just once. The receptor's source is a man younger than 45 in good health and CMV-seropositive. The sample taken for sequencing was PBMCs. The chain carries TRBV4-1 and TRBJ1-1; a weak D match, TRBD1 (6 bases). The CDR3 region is CASSPGGRGVINTEAFF. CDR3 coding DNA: TGCGCCAGCAGCCCCGGAGGCAGGGGAGTTATTAACACTGAAGCTTTCTTT.